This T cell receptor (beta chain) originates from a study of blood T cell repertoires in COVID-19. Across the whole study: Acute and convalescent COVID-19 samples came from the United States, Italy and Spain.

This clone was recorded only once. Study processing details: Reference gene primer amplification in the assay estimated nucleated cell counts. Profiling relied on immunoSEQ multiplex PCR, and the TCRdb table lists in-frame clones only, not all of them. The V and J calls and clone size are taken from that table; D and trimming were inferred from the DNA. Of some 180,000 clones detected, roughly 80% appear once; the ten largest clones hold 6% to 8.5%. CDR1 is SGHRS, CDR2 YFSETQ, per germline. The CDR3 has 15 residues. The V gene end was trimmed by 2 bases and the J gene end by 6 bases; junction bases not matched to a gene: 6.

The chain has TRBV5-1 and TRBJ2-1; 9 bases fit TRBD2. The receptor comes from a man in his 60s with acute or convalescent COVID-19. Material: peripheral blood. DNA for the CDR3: TGCGCCAGCAGCTTTAGAGCGGGAGGTCGCAATGAGCAGTTCTTC. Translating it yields CASSFRAGGRNEQFF.